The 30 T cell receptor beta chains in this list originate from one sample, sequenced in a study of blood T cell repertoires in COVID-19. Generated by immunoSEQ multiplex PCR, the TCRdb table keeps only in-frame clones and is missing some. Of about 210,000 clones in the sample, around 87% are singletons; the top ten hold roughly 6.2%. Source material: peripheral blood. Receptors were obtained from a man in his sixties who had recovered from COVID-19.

CDR3 sequence: CASSLDGTGVIHEQYF. CDR3 sequence (DNA): TGTGCCAGCAGCTTAGATGGGACAGGGGTTATCCACGAGCAGTACTTC. The chain recombines TRBV11-2 with TRBJ2-7, with TRBD1 identical over 10 bases. This CDR3 comprises 16 residues. Per germline, CDR1 SGHAT and CDR2 FQNNGV. The V segment lost 0 bases and the J segment 5 bases; nucleotides outside the gene matches: 7.

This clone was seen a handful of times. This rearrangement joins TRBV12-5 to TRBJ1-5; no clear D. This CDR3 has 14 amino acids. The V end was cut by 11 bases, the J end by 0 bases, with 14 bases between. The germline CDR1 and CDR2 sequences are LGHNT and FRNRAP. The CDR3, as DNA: TGTGCTTCTACGAGGGCATATAGCAATCAGCCCCAGCATTTT. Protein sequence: CASTRAYSNQPQHF.

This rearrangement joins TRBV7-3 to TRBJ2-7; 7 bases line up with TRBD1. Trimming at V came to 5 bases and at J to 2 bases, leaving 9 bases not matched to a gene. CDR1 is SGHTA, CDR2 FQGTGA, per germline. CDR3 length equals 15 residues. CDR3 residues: CASSPIRQGTYEQYF. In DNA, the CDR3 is TGTGCCAGCAGCCCGATTCGACAGGGCACCTACGAGCAGTACTTC.

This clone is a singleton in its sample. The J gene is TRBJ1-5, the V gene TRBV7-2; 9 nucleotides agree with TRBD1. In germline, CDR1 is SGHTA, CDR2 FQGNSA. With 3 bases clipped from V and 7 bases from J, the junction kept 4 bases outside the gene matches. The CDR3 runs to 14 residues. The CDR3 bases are TGTGCCAGCAGCTTCGGACAGGGGAACCAGCCCCAGCATTTT. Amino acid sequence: CASSFGQGNQPQHF. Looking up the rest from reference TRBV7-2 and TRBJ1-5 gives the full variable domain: GAGVSQSPSNKVTEKGKDVELRCDPISGHTALYWYRQSLGQGLEFLIYFQGNSAPDKSGLPSDRFSAERTGGSVSTLTIQRTQQEDSAVYLCASSFGQGNQPQHFGDGTRLSIL.

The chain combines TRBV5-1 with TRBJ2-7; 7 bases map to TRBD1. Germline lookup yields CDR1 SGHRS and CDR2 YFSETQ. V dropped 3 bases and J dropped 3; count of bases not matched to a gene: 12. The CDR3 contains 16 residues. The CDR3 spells CASSSRTGPSFYEQYF. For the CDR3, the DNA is TGCGCCAGCAGCTCACGGACAGGCCCGTCGTTCTACGAGCAGTACTTC.

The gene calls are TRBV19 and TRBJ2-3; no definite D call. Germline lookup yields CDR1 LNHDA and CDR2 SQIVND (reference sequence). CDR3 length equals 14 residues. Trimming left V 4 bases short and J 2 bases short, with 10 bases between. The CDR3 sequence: CASSNRVNTDTQYF. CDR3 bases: TGTGCCAGTAGTAACCGCGTGAACACAGATACGCAGTATTTT.

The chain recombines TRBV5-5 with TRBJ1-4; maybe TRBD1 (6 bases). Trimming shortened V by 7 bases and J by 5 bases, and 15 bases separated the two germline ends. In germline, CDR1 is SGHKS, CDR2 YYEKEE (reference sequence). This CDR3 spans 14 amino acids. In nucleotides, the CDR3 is TGTGCCAGCGTTACCGGGACAAGAAATGAAAAACTGTTTTTT. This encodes CASVTGTRNEKLFF.

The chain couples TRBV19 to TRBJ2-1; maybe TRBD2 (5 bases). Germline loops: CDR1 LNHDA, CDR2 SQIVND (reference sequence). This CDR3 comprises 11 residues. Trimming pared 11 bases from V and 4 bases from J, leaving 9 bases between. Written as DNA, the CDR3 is TGTGCCGTGGACTTATACAATGAGCAGTTCTTC. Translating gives CAVDLYNEQFF. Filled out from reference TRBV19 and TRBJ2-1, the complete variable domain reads DGGITQSPKYLFRKEGQNVTLSCEQNLNHDAMYWYRQDPGQGLRLIYYSQIVNDFQKGDIAEGYSVSREKKESFPLTVTSAQKNPTAFYLCAVDLYNEQFFGPGTRLTVL.

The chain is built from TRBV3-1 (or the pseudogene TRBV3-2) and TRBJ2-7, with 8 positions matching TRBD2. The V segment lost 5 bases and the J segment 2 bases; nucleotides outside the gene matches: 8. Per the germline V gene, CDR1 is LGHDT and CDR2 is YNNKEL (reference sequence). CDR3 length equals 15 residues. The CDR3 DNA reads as TGTGCCAGCAGCTCCCCCGGGAGGGGGACCTACGAGCAGTACTTC. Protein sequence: CASSSPGRGTYEQYF.

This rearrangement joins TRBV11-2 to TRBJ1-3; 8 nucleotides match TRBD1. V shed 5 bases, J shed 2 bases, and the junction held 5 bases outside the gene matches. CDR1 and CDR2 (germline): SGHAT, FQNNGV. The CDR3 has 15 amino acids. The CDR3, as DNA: TGTGCCAGCAGCACTCCCAGGGGGCCTGGAAACACCATATATTTT. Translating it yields CASSTPRGPGNTIYF.

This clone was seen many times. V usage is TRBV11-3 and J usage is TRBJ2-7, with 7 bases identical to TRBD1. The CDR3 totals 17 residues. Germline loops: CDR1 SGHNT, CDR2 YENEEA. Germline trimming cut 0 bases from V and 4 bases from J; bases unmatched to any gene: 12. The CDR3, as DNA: TGTGCCAGCAGCTTAGATGGACAGGAATCATACCTTTACGAGCAGTACTTC. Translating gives CASSLDGQESYLYEQYF.

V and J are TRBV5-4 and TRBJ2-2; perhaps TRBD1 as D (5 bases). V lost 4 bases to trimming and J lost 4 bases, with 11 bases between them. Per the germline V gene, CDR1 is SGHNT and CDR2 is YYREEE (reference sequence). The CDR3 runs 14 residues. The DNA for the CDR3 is TGTGCCAGCAGCATAGACAGTGCCACCGGGGAGCTGTTTTTT. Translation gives CASSIDSATGELFF.

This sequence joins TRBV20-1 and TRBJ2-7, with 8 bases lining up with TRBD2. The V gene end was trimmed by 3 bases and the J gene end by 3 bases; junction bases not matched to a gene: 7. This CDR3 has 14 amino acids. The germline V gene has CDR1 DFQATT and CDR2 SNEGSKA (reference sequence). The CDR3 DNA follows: TGCAGTGCTAGTGTTCCTAGCGGGTACTACGAGCAGTACTTC. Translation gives CSASVPSGYYEQYF.

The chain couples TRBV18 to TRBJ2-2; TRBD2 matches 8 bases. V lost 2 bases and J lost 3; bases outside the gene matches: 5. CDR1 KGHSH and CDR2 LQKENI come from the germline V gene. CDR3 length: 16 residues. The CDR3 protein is CASSPYAGGDTGELFF. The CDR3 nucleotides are TGTGCCAGCTCACCATACGCGGGGGGAGACACCGGGGAGCTGTTTTTT.

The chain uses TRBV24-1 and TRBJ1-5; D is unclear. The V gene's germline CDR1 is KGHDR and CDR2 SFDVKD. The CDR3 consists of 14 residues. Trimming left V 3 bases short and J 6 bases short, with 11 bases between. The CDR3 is CATSDATRGQPQHF. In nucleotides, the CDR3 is TGTGCCACCAGTGATGCGACCCGGGGTCAGCCCCAGCATTTT.

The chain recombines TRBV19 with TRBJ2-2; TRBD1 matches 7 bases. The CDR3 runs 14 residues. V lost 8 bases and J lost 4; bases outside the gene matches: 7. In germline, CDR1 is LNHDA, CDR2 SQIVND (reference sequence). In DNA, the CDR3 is TGTGCCAGTCTGCGACAGGGTTCCACCGGGGAGCTGTTTTTT. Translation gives CASLRQGSTGELFF.

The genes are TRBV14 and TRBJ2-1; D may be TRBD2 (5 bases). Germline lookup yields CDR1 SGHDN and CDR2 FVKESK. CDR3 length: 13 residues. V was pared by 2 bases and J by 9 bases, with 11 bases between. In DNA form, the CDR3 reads TGTGCCAGCAGCCAACTCGGTCGGGGTGAGCAGTTCTTC. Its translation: CASSQLGRGEQFF. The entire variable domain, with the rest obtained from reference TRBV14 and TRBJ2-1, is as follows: EAGVTQFPSHSVIEKGQTVTLRCDPISGHDNLYWYRRVMGKEIKFLLHFVKESKQDESGMPNNRFLAERTGGTYSTLKVQPAELEDSGVYFCASSQLGRGEQFFGPGTRLTVL.

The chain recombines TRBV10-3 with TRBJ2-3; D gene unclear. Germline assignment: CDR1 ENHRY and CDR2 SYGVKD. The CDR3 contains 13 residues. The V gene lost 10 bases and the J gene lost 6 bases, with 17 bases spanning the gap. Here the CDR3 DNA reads TGTGCCAAGTCGGTGGCAGACGGGGATACGCAGTATTTT. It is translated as CAKSVADGDTQYF.

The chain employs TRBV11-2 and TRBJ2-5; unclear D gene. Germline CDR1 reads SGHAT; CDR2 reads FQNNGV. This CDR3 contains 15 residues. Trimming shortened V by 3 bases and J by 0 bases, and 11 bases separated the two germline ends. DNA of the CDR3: TGTGCCAGCAGCTTCCAAGCAGACTACCAAGAGACCCAGTACTTC. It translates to CASSFQADYQETQYF. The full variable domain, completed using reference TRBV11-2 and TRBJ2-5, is EAGVAQSPRYKIIEKRQSVAFWCNPISGHATLYWYQQILGQGPKLLIQFQNNGVVDDSQLPKDRFSAERLKGVDSTLKIQPAKLEDSAVYLCASSFQADYQETQYFGPGTRLLVL.

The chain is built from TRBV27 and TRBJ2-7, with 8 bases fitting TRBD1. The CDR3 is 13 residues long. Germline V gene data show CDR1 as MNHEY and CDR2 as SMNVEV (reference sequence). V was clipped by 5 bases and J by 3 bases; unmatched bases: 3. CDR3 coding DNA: TGTGCCAGCAGTACCGGACAGGGCTACGAGCAGTACTTC. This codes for CASSTGQGYEQYF.

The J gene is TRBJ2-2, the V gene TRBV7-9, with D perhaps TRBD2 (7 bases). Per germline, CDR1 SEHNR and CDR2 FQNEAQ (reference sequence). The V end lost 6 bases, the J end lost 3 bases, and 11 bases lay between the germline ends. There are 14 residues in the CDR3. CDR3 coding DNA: TGTGCCAGCAGGCGGGGGCTGGACACCGGGGAGCTGTTTTTT. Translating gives CASRRGLDTGELFF. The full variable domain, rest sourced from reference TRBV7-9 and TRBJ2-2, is DTGVSQNPRHKITKRGQNVTFRCDPISEHNRLYWYRQTLGQGPEFLTYFQNEAQLEKSRLLSDRFSAERPKGSFSTLEIQRTEQGDSAMYLCASRRGLDTGELFFGEGSRLTVL.

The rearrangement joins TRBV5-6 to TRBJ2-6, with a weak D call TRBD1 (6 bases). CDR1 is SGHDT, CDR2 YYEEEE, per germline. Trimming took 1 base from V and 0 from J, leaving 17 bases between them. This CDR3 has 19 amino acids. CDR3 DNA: TGTGCCAGCAGCTTGATGGGGGACACCTTCTCCTCTGGGGCCAACGTCCTGACTTTC. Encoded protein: CASSLMGDTFSSGANVLTF.

The CDR3 here is CASSLSHPGAGELFF. The CDR3 DNA follows: TGTGCCAGCAGCTTGAGTCATCCGGGGGCCGGGGAGCTGTTTTTT. The rearrangement uses TRBV7-3 and TRBJ2-2; D might be TRBD2 (6 bases). The length of the CDR3 is 15 residues. Germline V lookup: CDR1 SGHTA, CDR2 FQGTGA. Trimming took 3 bases from V and 6 from J, leaving 14 bases between them.

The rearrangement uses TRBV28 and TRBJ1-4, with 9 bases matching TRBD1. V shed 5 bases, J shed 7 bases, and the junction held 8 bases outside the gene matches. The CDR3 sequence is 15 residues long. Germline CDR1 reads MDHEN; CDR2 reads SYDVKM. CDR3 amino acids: CASSDPGQGSEKLFF. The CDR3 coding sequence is TGTGCCAGCAGTGACCCGGGACAGGGATCTGAAAAACTGTTTTTT.

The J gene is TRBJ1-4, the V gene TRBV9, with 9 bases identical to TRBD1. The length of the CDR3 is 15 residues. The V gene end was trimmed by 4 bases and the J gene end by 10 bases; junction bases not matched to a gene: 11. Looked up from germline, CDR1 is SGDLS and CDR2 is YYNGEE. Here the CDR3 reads CASSPRTGEGGKLFF. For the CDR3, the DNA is TGTGCCAGCAGCCCCCGGACAGGGGAAGGGGGAAAACTGTTTTTT.

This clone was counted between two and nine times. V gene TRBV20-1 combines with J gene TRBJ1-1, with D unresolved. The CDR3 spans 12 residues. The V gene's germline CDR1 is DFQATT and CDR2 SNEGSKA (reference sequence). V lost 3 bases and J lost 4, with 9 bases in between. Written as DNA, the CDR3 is TGCAGTGCTAGTTTGTCATCCACTGAAGCTTTCTTT. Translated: CSASLSSTEAFF.

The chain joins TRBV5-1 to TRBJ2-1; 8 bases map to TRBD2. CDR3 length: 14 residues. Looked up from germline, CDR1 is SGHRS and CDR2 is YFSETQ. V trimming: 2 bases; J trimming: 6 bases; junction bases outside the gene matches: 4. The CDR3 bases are TGCGCCAGCAGCTTTACTAGCGGCCTCAATGAGCAGTTCTTC. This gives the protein CASSFTSGLNEQFF.

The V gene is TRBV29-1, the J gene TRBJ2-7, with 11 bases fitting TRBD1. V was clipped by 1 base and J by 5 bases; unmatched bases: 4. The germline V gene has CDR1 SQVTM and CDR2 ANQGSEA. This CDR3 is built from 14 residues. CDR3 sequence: CSVEGGTGGHEQYF. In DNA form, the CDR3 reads TGCAGCGTTGAAGGCGGGACAGGGGGACACGAGCAGTACTTC.

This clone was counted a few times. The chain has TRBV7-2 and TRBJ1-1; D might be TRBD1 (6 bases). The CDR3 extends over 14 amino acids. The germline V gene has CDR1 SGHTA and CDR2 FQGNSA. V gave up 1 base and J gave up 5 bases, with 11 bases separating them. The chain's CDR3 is CASSLGDTGTEAFF. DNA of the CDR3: TGTGCCAGCAGCTTAGGGGATACAGGGACTGAAGCTTTCTTT.

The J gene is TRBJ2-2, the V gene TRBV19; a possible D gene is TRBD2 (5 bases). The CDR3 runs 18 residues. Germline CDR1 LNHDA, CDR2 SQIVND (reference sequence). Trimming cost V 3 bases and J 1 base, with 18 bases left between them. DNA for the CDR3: TGTGCCAGTAGTATTAACAACGTAGCGAGAAGGAACACCGGGGAGCTGTTTTTT. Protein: CASSINNVARRNTGELFF.